The entry below gives a single TCR beta chain sequence along with its context. Its specificity is not known. Data came from immunoSEQ multiplex PCR; TCRdb stores just in-frame clones and leaves some out. The data hold 2 million to 2.5 million clones, with approximately 93% observed a single time. Germline V gene data show CDR1 as MNHEY and CDR2 as SMNVEV (reference sequence). The V and J ends lost 6 bases and 4 bases, in that order; junction bases with no gene match: 6. The CDR3 covers 14 residues. This entry comes from a study of shared clonotypes between healthy human individuals. Study-wide results and limits: Large sequencing depth failed to make sorted-subset sequencing complete, rarefaction showed. Clonotype sharing across a handful of donors was observed for roughly 5% of naive CD4 clonotypes.

This chain uses TRBV27 with TRBJ2-7, with 10 bases identical to TRBD2. The clonotype originates from a man aged 18 to 30 in good health. Some clones in this sample may be carry-over from other donors' samples. Sequencing was done on a sample of naive CD4+ T cells from PBMCs. Subset denoted: CD45RA+ positively selected. The CDR3 loop is CASSHSGRKYEQYF. The DNA of the CDR3 is TGTGCCAGCAGCCATAGCGGGAGGAAGTACGAGCAGTACTTC.